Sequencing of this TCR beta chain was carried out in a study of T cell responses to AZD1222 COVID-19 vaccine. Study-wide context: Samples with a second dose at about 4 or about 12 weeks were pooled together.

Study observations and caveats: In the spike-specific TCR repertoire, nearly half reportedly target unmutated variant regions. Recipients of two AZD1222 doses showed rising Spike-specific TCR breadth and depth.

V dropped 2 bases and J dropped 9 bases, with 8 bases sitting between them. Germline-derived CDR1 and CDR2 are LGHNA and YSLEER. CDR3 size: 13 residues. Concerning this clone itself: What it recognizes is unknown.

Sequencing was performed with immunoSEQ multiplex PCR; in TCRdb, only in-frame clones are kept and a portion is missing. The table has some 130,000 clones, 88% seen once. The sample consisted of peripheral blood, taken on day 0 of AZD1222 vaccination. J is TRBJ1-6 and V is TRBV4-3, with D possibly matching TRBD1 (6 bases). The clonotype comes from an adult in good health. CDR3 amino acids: CASSQNRASPLHF. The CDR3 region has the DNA TGCGCCAGCAGCCAAAACAGGGCTTCACCCCTCCACTTT.